A selection of T cell receptor beta chains follows, all from one sample in a study of blood T cell repertoires in COVID-19. Measured with immunoSEQ multiplex PCR; TCRdb has only the in-frame clones, and not every one. The sample has around 220,000 clones; about 88% are singletons. Sample: peripheral blood. The receptors shown here come from a woman aged 40 to 50 who had recovered from COVID-19. The CDR3 runs from the conserved cysteine through the conserved F or W. The D gene is left open where the match is weak. Not every row has a clone size; where given, it reads once, few, many or a size class.

CDR3 DNA: TGTGCCAGCAGCTTGGGGGTGGACAGTCGCGGAGATACGCAGTATTTT
CDR3 protein: CASSLGVDSRGDTQYF
clone size: NA
V gene: TRBV5-8
D gene: NA
J gene: TRBJ2-3
CDR3 length: 16

CDR3 DNA: TGTGCCAGCACCGGGACTAGACAAGAGACCCAGTACTTC
CDR3 protein: CASTGTRQETQYF
clone size: NA
V gene: TRBV12-3/TRBV12-4
D gene: TRBD2
J gene: TRBJ2-5
CDR3 length: 13

CDR3 DNA: TGTGCCAGCAGCTTAGTTAAGGGGACGAACACCGGGGAGCTGTTTTTT
CDR3 protein: CASSLVKGTNTGELFF
clone size: NA
V gene: TRBV7-2
D gene: NA
J gene: TRBJ2-2
CDR3 length: 16

CDR3 DNA: TGTGCCAGCAGCTTATTGCGGGAGCCCTACAATGAGCAGTTCTTC
CDR3 protein: CASSLLREPYNEQFF
clone size: NA
V gene: TRBV7-3
D gene: TRBD2
J gene: TRBJ2-1
CDR3 length: 15

CDR3 DNA: TGTGCCTGGAGTGTATTGGGACAGGCCCGGAGCTCCTATAATTCACCCCTCCACTTT
CDR3 protein: CAWSVLGQARSSYNSPLHF
clone size: NA
V gene: TRBV30
D gene: TRBD1
J gene: TRBJ1-6
CDR3 length: 19

CDR3 DNA: TGTGCCAGCAGTTTAGCGGAGCACGAGCAGTACTTC
CDR3 protein: CASSLAEHEQYF
clone size: NA
V gene: TRBV12-3/TRBV12-4
D gene: NA
J gene: TRBJ2-7
CDR3 length: 12

CDR3 DNA: TGTGCCAGCTCACCACCGCTACGAGGCTACACCTTC
CDR3 protein: CASSPPLRGYTF
clone size: once
V gene: TRBV18
D gene: NA
J gene: TRBJ1-2
CDR3 length: 12

CDR3 DNA: TGTGCCAGCAGCCCCCGGACTAGCGGGGAACAAGAGACCCAGTACTTC
CDR3 protein: CASSPRTSGEQETQYF
clone size: NA
V gene: TRBV7-2
D gene: TRBD2
J gene: TRBJ2-5
CDR3 length: 16

CDR3 DNA: TGTGCCAGCAGCCAAGATGCGGGGGCGATGATCTCTGGAAACACCATATATTTT
CDR3 protein: CASSQDAGAMISGNTIYF
clone size: NA
V gene: TRBV3-1/TRBV3-2
D gene: NA
J gene: TRBJ1-3
CDR3 length: 18

CDR3 DNA: TGTGCCAGCAGTTTAGTAGGGACAGGGTTCTACACCTTC
CDR3 protein: CASSLVGTGFYTF
clone size: NA
V gene: TRBV12-3/TRBV12-4
D gene: TRBD1
J gene: TRBJ1-2
CDR3 length: 13

CDR3 DNA: TGTGCCAGCAGTTTATGGGGGGGGAACACTGAAGCTTTCTTT
CDR3 protein: CASSLWGGNTEAFF
clone size: NA
V gene: TRBV27
D gene: NA
J gene: TRBJ1-1
CDR3 length: 14

CDR3 DNA: TGTGCCACCAGCAGAGTGACAGGGTGGAATGAGCAGTTCTTC
CDR3 protein: CATSRVTGWNEQFF
clone size: NA
V gene: TRBV15
D gene: TRBD1
J gene: TRBJ2-1
CDR3 length: 14

CDR3 DNA: TGTGCCTGGAGGACAGGGACCTACGAGCAGTACTTC
CDR3 protein: CAWRTGTYEQYF
clone size: NA
V gene: TRBV30
D gene: TRBD1
J gene: TRBJ2-7
CDR3 length: 12

CDR3 DNA: TGTGCCACCAGCAGAAACATGGGACAGGCCTACGAGCAGTACTTC
CDR3 protein: CATSRNMGQAYEQYF
clone size: once
V gene: TRBV15
D gene: TRBD1
J gene: TRBJ2-7
CDR3 length: 15

CDR3 DNA: TGCGCCAGCAGCGGGGGACAGGGACCTTCCTACGAGCAGTACTTC
CDR3 protein: CASSGGQGPSYEQYF
clone size: once
V gene: TRBV5-1
D gene: TRBD1
J gene: TRBJ2-7
CDR3 length: 15

CDR3 DNA: TGCGCCAGCAGCCAAGACCCCCCGGGAGGGTTGGGATACGAGCAGTACTTC
CDR3 protein: CASSQDPPGGLGYEQYF
clone size: NA
V gene: TRBV4-1
D gene: TRBD2
J gene: TRBJ2-7
CDR3 length: 17

CDR3 DNA: TGCGCCAGCAGCTCTGTCAGGGACAGTGCCGAGCAGTACTTC
CDR3 protein: CASSSVRDSAEQYF
clone size: NA
V gene: TRBV5-1
D gene: TRBD1
J gene: TRBJ2-7
CDR3 length: 14

CDR3 DNA: TGTGCCAGCAGCCTAGGGGCCAACACTGAAGCTTTCTTT
CDR3 protein: CASSLGANTEAFF
clone size: NA
V gene: TRBV7-9
D gene: NA
J gene: TRBJ1-1
CDR3 length: 13

CDR3 DNA: TGTGCCAGCAGTTTCCGGGGACAAATCCAAGAGACCCAGTACTTC
CDR3 protein: CASSFRGQIQETQYF
clone size: once
V gene: TRBV28
D gene: NA
J gene: TRBJ2-5
CDR3 length: 15

CDR3 DNA: TGTGCCAGCACCGTCGGGAGTAAGGTCTACGAGCAGTACTTC
CDR3 protein: CASTVGSKVYEQYF
clone size: NA
V gene: TRBV13
D gene: NA
J gene: TRBJ2-7
CDR3 length: 14

CDR3 DNA: TGTGCCAGCAGCCAACCTATAGCGGGGGCCCACTATTACGAGCAGTACTTC
CDR3 protein: CASSQPIAGAHYYEQYF
clone size: NA
V gene: TRBV7-2
D gene: TRBD2
J gene: TRBJ2-7
CDR3 length: 17

CDR3 DNA: TGTGCCAGTAGGTGGACAGGGGGCTTGCCTAATGAAAAACTGTTTTTT
CDR3 protein: CASRWTGGLPNEKLFF
clone size: NA
V gene: TRBV19
D gene: TRBD1
J gene: TRBJ1-4
CDR3 length: 16

CDR3 DNA: TGTGCCACCAGTGATTTCAGAGGGAGGCACTACGAGCAGTACTTC
CDR3 protein: CATSDFRGRHYEQYF
clone size: NA
V gene: TRBV24-1
D gene: NA
J gene: TRBJ2-7
CDR3 length: 15

CDR3 DNA: TGTGCCAGCAGGACTAGCGCCAACCTCGAGCAGTACTTC
CDR3 protein: CASRTSANLEQYF
clone size: NA
V gene: TRBV6-5
D gene: TRBD2
J gene: TRBJ2-7
CDR3 length: 13

CDR3 DNA: TGCGCCAGCAGCCAAGCCCGGGGAAACACCATATATTTT
CDR3 protein: CASSQARGNTIYF
clone size: NA
V gene: TRBV4-1
D gene: NA
J gene: TRBJ1-3
CDR3 length: 13

CDR3 DNA: TGTGCCAGCTCACCGAGGGGGGGCCAAGAGACCCAGTACTTC
CDR3 protein: CASSPRGGQETQYF
clone size: once
V gene: TRBV18
D gene: NA
J gene: TRBJ2-5
CDR3 length: 14

CDR3 DNA: TGTGCCAGCAGCAGGACAGCAAATAGCAATCAGCCCCAGCATTTT
CDR3 protein: CASSRTANSNQPQHF
clone size: NA
V gene: TRBV9
D gene: NA
J gene: TRBJ1-5
CDR3 length: 15

CDR3 DNA: TGCAGCGTTGGGGACAGGGGAACAAGGGAAAAACTGTTTTTT
CDR3 protein: CSVGDRGTREKLFF
clone size: NA
V gene: TRBV29-1
D gene: TRBD1
J gene: TRBJ1-4
CDR3 length: 14

CDR3 DNA: TGTGCCAGCTCACCCGGGATGAACACTGAAGCTTTCTTT
CDR3 protein: CASSPGMNTEAFF
clone size: NA
V gene: TRBV18
D gene: NA
J gene: TRBJ1-1
CDR3 length: 13

CDR3 DNA: TGTGCCACCAGCAGAGGGCCCAGGGGTGCCTACAATGAGCAGTTCTTC
CDR3 protein: CATSRGPRGAYNEQFF
clone size: once
V gene: TRBV15
D gene: NA
J gene: TRBJ2-1
CDR3 length: 16

CDR3 DNA: TGTGCCAGCTACAGGCCTAGCTCTGGAAACACCATATATTTT
CDR3 protein: CASYRPSSGNTIYF
clone size: NA
V gene: TRBV5-6
D gene: NA
J gene: TRBJ1-3
CDR3 length: 14

CDR3 DNA: TGTGCCAGCAGTTTTGGACAGCTCACCGGGGAGCTGTTTTTT
CDR3 protein: CASSFGQLTGELFF
clone size: NA
V gene: TRBV27
D gene: NA
J gene: TRBJ2-2
CDR3 length: 14

CDR3 DNA: TGTGCCAGCAGCCACGGACTAGCGGGGGGTTTTGTACAAGAGACCCAGTACTTC
CDR3 protein: CASSHGLAGGFVQETQYF
clone size: NA
V gene: TRBV4-2
D gene: TRBD2
J gene: TRBJ2-5
CDR3 length: 18

CDR3 DNA: TGTGCCGTCGACAGGGGGAATGTGGATACGCAGTATTTT
CDR3 protein: CAVDRGNVDTQYF
clone size: NA
V gene: TRBV30
D gene: TRBD1
J gene: TRBJ2-3
CDR3 length: 13

CDR3 DNA: TGTGCCAGCAGTTCCCCATGGCAGGGGGCGAACGGGGAGCTGTTTTTT
CDR3 protein: CASSSPWQGANGELFF
clone size: NA
V gene: TRBV6-5
D gene: TRBD1
J gene: TRBJ2-2
CDR3 length: 16

CDR3 DNA: TGTGCCAGCAGCTTTCCGACTAGCGGGAGAGGGAGCACAGATACGCAGTATTTT
CDR3 protein: CASSFPTSGRGSTDTQYF
clone size: NA
V gene: TRBV5-4
D gene: TRBD2
J gene: TRBJ2-3
CDR3 length: 18

CDR3 DNA: TGTGCCAGCATAGGGTATTTAACAGGGGGGTACGAGCAGTACTTC
CDR3 protein: CASIGYLTGGYEQYF
clone size: NA
V gene: TRBV6-6
D gene: TRBD1
J gene: TRBJ2-7
CDR3 length: 15

CDR3 DNA: TGCGCCAGCAGCTCCCCGGGACAGGGATACGAGCAGTACTTC
CDR3 protein: CASSSPGQGYEQYF
clone size: NA
V gene: TRBV5-1
D gene: TRBD1
J gene: TRBJ2-7
CDR3 length: 14

CDR3 DNA: TGCGCCAGCAGCCAAGATCGCCTTCTTAGCTCCTACGAGCAGTACTTC
CDR3 protein: CASSQDRLLSSYEQYF
clone size: few
V gene: TRBV4-3
D gene: NA
J gene: TRBJ2-7
CDR3 length: 16

CDR3 DNA: TGCGCCAGCAGCTTGGGAATTGAGGAGACCCAGTACTTC
CDR3 protein: CASSLGIEETQYF
clone size: once
V gene: TRBV5-1
D gene: NA
J gene: TRBJ2-5
CDR3 length: 13

CDR3 DNA: TGTGCCAGCATGGGAGGGAGCTCCTACGAGCAGTACTTC
CDR3 protein: CASMGGSSYEQYF
clone size: NA
V gene: TRBV7-2
D gene: TRBD2
J gene: TRBJ2-7
CDR3 length: 13